These T cell receptor beta chains were read from a single sample in a study of spatial heterogeneity in lung cancer. TCRdb redid the calling of the 5' RACE reads with MiXCR, one entry per CDR3 protein. This sample has roughly 48,000 distinct CDR3 sequences, with roughly 5.7% found just once. The input for sequencing was PBMCs, taken at surgery. All receptors come from a male donor with early-stage non-small cell lung cancer. CDR3s include the opening cysteine and the closing phenylalanine or tryptophan.

v_gene: TRBV7-9; CDR3aa: CASSLVLAGSCNEQFF
v_gene: TRBV14; CDR3aa: CASSHDIWGTEAFF
v_gene: TRBV29-1; CDR3aa: CSSSRGETQYF
v_gene: TRBV12-3/TRBV12-4; CDR3aa: CASSSGAYNEQFF
v_gene: TRBV10-3; CDR3aa: CATADRAYNEQFF
v_gene: TRBV5-1; CDR3aa: CASSFGFQETQYF
v_gene: TRBV12-3/TRBV12-4; CDR3aa: CASSLRVPPNNEQFF
v_gene: TRBV11-2; CDR3aa: CASSLGVTYEQYF
v_gene: TRBV7-2; CDR3aa: CASSFWGGHEQYF
v_gene: TRBV5-1; CDR3aa: CASSLVVGFSTDTQYF
v_gene: TRBV6-1; CDR3aa: CASSDLAGGELFF
v_gene: TRBV6-5; CDR3aa: CASSYLSPRGEQYF
v_gene: TRBV10-3; CDR3aa: CAISEANRDSEQYF
v_gene: TRBV27; CDR3aa: CASSLGGPPYEQYF
v_gene: TRBV19; CDR3aa: CARISYEQYF
v_gene: TRBV5-5; CDR3aa: CASSLQGLPYEQYF
v_gene: TRBV20-1; CDR3aa: CSATTGSSGRVDEQFF
v_gene: TRBV5-4; CDR3aa: CASSLVGSGANVLTF
v_gene: TRBV6-4; CDR3aa: CGTPVREEGYNEQFF
v_gene: TRBV18; CDR3aa: CASSPGKGTEAFF
v_gene: TRBV4-2; CDR3aa: CASSQAGLAGLTGELFF
v_gene: TRBV18; CDR3aa: CASSPREGSAREQFF
v_gene: TRBV12-3/TRBV12-4; CDR3aa: CASSLGTGVTQYF
v_gene: TRBV12-3/TRBV12-4; CDR3aa: CASSPPPGGEQYF
v_gene: TRBV6-2/TRBV6-3; CDR3aa: CASRDLPGQGGEQYF
v_gene: TRBV20-1; CDR3aa: CSARDLRGGDTQYF
v_gene: TRBV4-2; CDR3aa: CASSHGQGNSGNTIYF
v_gene: TRBV5-5; CDR3aa: CASRPYRGSMNTEAFF
v_gene: TRBV28; CDR3aa: CASSSRGGFQETQYF
v_gene: TRBV19; CDR3aa: CASSSGLFSSISYNEQFF
v_gene: TRBV12-3/TRBV12-4; CDR3aa: CASSPSYEQYF
v_gene: TRBV20-1; CDR3aa: CSARDPGDKNIQYF
v_gene: TRBV7-8; CDR3aa: CASSLVEGPANEQFF
v_gene: TRBV4-2; CDR3aa: CASSQDTSGLSYNEQFF
v_gene: TRBV7-8; CDR3aa: CAGGNWNNEQFF
v_gene: TRBV28; CDR3aa: CASSSPGRGFSGYTF
v_gene: TRBV6-4; CDR3aa: CASSDTDWRSYNEQFF
v_gene: TRBV25-1; CDR3aa: CASEREGYEQYF
v_gene: TRBV28; CDR3aa: CALRQGTSTDTQYF
v_gene: TRBV5-4; CDR3aa: CASSLEKGELDEQYF
v_gene: TRBV2; CDR3aa: CASRATYSNQPQHF
v_gene: TRBV5-1; CDR3aa: CASSLGGTGTEAFF
v_gene: TRBV20-1; CDR3aa: CSASTGMRNQPQHF
v_gene: TRBV7-2; CDR3aa: CASSLDRGFVTGELFF
v_gene: TRBV7-9; CDR3aa: CGTHAMDTQYF
v_gene: TRBV5-1; CDR3aa: CASSLEGANYGYTF